Listed below are T cell receptor beta chains from one sample, sequenced in a study of blood T cell repertoires in COVID-19. Some clones are missing from TCRdb's copy, which holds only in-frame ones; the method was immunoSEQ multiplex PCR. The sample contains 50,000 to 80,000 clones, about three quarters of which appear only once. The material sequenced was peripheral blood. All receptors derive from a human donor in a cohort sampled during active COVID-19. Both conserved end residues are part of each CDR3. Fields, in order: V gene, J gene, clone size, D gene, CDR3 protein, CDR3 DNA. The D gene is left open where the match is weak. Only part of the rows carry a size: once, few, many, or a class if the clone is expanded.

>TRBV11-2|TRBJ2-2|few|TRBD2
CASSPGLAGPGELFF
TGTGCCAGCAGCCCGGGACTAGCGGGGCCCGGGGAGCTGTTTTTT
>TRBV30|TRBJ2-3|NA|TRBD2
CAWSVASSGAGADTQYF
TGTGCCTGGAGTGTGGCTAGCTCTGGAGCGGGGGCAGATACGCAGTATTTT
>TRBV3-1/TRBV3-2|TRBJ2-1|NA|NA
CASSQDRRGRGEQFF
TGTGCCAGCAGCCAAGATCGGAGGGGGAGGGGTGAGCAGTTCTTC
>TRBV28|TRBJ1-1|NA|TRBD1
CASSRTGGAGEAFF
TGTGCCAGCAGTAGGACAGGGGGCGCCGGTGAAGCTTTCTTT
>TRBV6-2/TRBV6-3|TRBJ1-2|few|TRBD1
CASSSTGYGYTF
TGTGCCAGCAGTTCGACAGGGTATGGCTACACCTTC
>TRBV5-1|TRBJ1-6|NA|TRBD1
CASSLRDRYNSPLHF
TGCGCCAGCAGCCTCCGGGACAGGTATAATTCACCCCTCCACTTT
>TRBV2|TRBJ2-1|NA|NA
CASRENSLNEQFF
TGTGCCAGCAGGGAAAACAGTCTCAATGAGCAGTTCTTC
>TRBV7-8|TRBJ2-3|NA|TRBD1
CASSLEQGASTDTQYF
TGTGCCAGCAGCTTAGAACAGGGGGCTAGCACAGATACGCAGTATTTT
>TRBV19|TRBJ1-2|few|TRBD1
CASRRSTGMGYGYTF
TGTGCCAGTAGGCGATCGACAGGGATGGGCTATGGCTACACCTTC
>TRBV19|TRBJ2-2|NA|NA
CASSLTGNTGELFF
TGTGCCAGTAGTCTGACAGGAAACACCGGGGAGCTGTTTTTT
>TRBV9|TRBJ2-2|few|NA
CASSVLADPNTGELFF
TGTGCCAGCAGCGTATTAGCGGATCCGAACACCGGGGAGCTGTTTTTT
>TRBV2|TRBJ1-2|NA|NA
CASSEGLIYGYTF
TGTGCCAGCAGTGAAGGACTGATCTATGGCTACACCTTC
>TRBV5-4|TRBJ2-7|NA|TRBD2
CASSRTSGAPYEQYF
TGTGCCAGCAGCCGGACTAGCGGGGCGCCCTACGAGCAGTACTTC
>TRBV19|TRBJ2-5|few|TRBD1
CASSTLGQGKETQYF
TGTGCCAGTAGTACCCTGGGACAGGGGAAAGAGACCCAGTACTTC
>TRBV5-1|TRBJ2-3|NA|TRBD2
CASSSTSGGAADTQYF
TGCGCCAGCAGCTCGACTAGCGGGGGGGCCGCAGATACGCAGTATTTT
>TRBV7-8|TRBJ1-3|NA|TRBD1
CASSFRTGGSGNTIYF
TGTGCCAGCAGCTTTCGGACAGGGGGCTCTGGAAACACCATATATTTT
>TRBV6-5|TRBJ2-7|NA|NA
CASSARARGEQYF
TGTGCCAGCAGCGCCCGGGCAAGGGGTGAGCAGTACTTC
>TRBV28|TRBJ1-1|NA|TRBD1
CASRTGGGNTEAFF
TGTGCCAGCCGGACAGGGGGAGGGAACACTGAAGCTTTCTTT
>TRBV19|TRBJ1-5|NA|NA
CASTNAGAQPQHF
TGTGCCAGTACTAATGCAGGGGCCCAGCCCCAGCATTTT
>TRBV27|TRBJ2-7|NA|NA
CASTPGGAKLFEQYF
TGTGCCAGCACCCCCGGTGGGGCCAAACTGTTCGAGCAGTACTTC
>TRBV11-3|TRBJ1-3|NA|TRBD1
CASSRGGGNTIYF
TGTGCCAGCAGCCGAGGGGGCGGAAACACCATATATTTT
>TRBV19|TRBJ1-5|NA|TRBD1
CASSILGQDFQGGNQPQHF
TGTGCCAGTAGTATTTTGGGACAGGACTTTCAAGGCGGCAATCAGCCCCAGCATTTT